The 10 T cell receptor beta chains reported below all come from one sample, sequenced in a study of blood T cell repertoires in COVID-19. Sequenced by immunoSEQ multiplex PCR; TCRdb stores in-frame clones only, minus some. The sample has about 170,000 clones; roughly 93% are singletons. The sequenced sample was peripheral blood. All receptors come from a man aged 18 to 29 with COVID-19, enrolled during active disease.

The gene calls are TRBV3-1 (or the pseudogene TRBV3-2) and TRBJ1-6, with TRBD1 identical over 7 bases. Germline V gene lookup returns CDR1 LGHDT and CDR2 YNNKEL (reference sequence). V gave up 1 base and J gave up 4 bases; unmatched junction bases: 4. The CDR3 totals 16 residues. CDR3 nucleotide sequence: TGTGCCAGCAGCCAAGGGGACAGCTTATATAATTCACCCCTCCACTTT. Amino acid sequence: CASSQGDSLYNSPLHF.

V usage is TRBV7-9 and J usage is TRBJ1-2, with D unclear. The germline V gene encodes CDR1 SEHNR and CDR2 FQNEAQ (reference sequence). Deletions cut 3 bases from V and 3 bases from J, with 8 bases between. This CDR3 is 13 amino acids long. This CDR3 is CASSLGGYYGYTF. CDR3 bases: TGTGCCAGCAGCTTGGGAGGTTACTATGGCTACACCTTC.

The CDR3: CASSQDSLSNQPQHF. The CDR3 DNA reads as TGTGCCAGCAGTCAAGACAGTCTAAGCAATCAGCCCCAGCATTTT. This chain joins TRBV28 and TRBJ1-5; D is possibly TRBD1 (5 bases). The CDR3 spans 15 residues. The V gene's germline CDR1 is MDHEN and CDR2 SYDVKM. V lost 5 bases to trimming and J lost 1 base, with 12 bases between them.

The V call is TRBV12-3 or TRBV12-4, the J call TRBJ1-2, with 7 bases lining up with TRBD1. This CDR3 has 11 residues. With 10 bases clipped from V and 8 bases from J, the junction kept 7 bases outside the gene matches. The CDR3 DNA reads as TGTGCCATAGGGGGCCCTACGGGCTACACCTTC. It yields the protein CAIGGPTGYTF.

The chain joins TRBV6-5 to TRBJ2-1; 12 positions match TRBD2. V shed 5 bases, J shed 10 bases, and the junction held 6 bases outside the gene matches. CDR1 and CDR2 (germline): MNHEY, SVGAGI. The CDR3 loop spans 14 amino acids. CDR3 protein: CASSLRTSGTEQFF. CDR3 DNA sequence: TGTGCCAGCAGTCTCCGGACTAGCGGGACCGAGCAGTTCTTC.

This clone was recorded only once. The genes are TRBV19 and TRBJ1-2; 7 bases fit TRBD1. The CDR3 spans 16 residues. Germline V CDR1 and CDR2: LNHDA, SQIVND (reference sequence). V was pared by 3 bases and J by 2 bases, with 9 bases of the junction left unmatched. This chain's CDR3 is CASSILGQRLNYGYTF. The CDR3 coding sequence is TGTGCCAGTAGTATTTTGGGACAGCGACTAAACTATGGCTACACCTTC.

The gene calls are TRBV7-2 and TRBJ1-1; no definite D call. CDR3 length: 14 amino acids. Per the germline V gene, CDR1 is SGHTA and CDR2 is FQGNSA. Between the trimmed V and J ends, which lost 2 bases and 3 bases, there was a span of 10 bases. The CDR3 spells CASSLTHGYTEAFF. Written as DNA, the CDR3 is TGTGCCAGCAGCTTAACTCACGGGTACACTGAAGCTTTCTTT.

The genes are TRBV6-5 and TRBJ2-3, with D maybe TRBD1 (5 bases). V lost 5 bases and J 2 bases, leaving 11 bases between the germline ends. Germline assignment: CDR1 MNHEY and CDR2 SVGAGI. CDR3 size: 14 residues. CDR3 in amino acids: CASSLGLFTDTQYF. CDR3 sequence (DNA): TGTGCCAGCAGTCTGGGGCTATTCACAGATACGCAGTATTTT.

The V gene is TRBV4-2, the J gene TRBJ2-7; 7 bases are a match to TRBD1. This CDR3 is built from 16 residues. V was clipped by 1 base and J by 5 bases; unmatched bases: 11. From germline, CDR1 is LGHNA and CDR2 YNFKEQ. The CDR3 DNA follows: TGTGCCAGCAGCCAAGCCCGGGACAGCCCGTCCCACGAGCAGTACTTC. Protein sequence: CASSQARDSPSHEQYF.

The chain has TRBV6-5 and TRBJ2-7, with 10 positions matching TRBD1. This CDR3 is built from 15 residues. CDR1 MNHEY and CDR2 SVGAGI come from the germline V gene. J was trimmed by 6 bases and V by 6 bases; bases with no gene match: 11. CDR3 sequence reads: CASRKETGGSVEQYF. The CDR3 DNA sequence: TGTGCCAGCAGGAAGGAGACAGGGGGCTCGGTCGAGCAGTACTTC.